The 30 T cell receptor beta chains presented below share a single source sample, sequenced in a study of cytomegalovirus exposure and HLA in healthy donors listed by TCRdb under 2017. Receptors were amplified or captured by the immunoSEQ multiplex PCR assay. For the multiplex PCR, a mixture combining 60 forward primers for TCR Vbeta segments and 13 reverse primers for TCR Jbeta segments was used. Not all clones reach the TCRdb copy of this immuneACCESS table, which keeps in-frame sequences only. Checked studies attribute under half of the gap to unresolved V genes and leave the rest unexplained. Present in this sample are under 250,000 clones, around 73% of which were seen just once. Clones ranked in the top ten supply nearly 3% of the sample. Specimen: PBMCs. All receptors derive from a woman aged 25 to 39 in good health and CMV-seronegative.

The rearrangement joins TRBV29-1 to TRBJ2-1; 9 bases map to TRBD1. The CDR3 is 15 amino acids. Trimming removed 5 bases from V and 6 bases from J; junction bases left unmatched: 11. CDR1 and CDR2 (germline): SQVTM, ANQGSEA. CDR3 loop: CSVRGSGQGINEQFF. The CDR3 DNA follows: TGCAGCGTTCGCGGCTCGGGACAGGGCATCAATGAGCAGTTCTTC.

The V gene is TRBV28, the J gene TRBJ2-1; TRBD2 matches 9 bases. Germline CDR1 MDHEN, CDR2 SYDVKM. The CDR3 has 16 amino acids. Trimming took 2 bases from V and 9 from J; bases not matched to a gene: 11. CDR3 loop: CASSLGTSSPEREQFF. The CDR3 bases are TGTGCCAGCAGTTTAGGGACTAGCTCCCCAGAACGTGAGCAGTTCTTC.

This rearrangement joins TRBV19 to TRBJ2-3, with 7 bases aligning to TRBD1. The germline CDR1 and CDR2 sequences are LNHDA and SQIVND (reference sequence). V lost 1 base, J lost 2 bases, and 3 bases stayed unmatched. The CDR3 has 15 amino acids. CDR3 loop: CASSIGQGDTDTQYF. The CDR3 DNA reads TGTGCCAGTAGTATAGGACAGGGAGACACAGATACGCAGTATTTT. The full variable domain, its missing parts supplied by reference TRBV19 and TRBJ2-3, is DGGITQSPKYLFRKEGQNVTLSCEQNLNHDAMYWYRQDPGQGLRLIYYSQIVNDFQKGDIAEGYSVSREKKESFPLTVTSAQKNPTAFYLCASSIGQGDTDTQYFGPGTRLTVL.

J is TRBJ2-1 and V is TRBV9, with TRBD2 matching over 13 bases. V was clipped by 4 bases and J by 4 bases; unmatched bases: 2. Germline V gene sequence: CDR1 SGDLS, CDR2 YYNGEE. The CDR3 runs 15 residues. CDR3 amino acids: CASSPGLAGYNEQFF. The CDR3 coding sequence is TGTGCCAGCAGCCCGGGACTAGCGGGGTACAATGAGCAGTTCTTC.

The chain combines TRBV11-3 with TRBJ2-2, with 8 positions matching TRBD1. The CDR3 consists of 15 residues. Germline V gene lookup returns CDR1 SGHNT and CDR2 YENEEA. Trimming at V came to 5 bases and at J to 4 bases, leaving 6 bases not matched to a gene. The CDR3 DNA follows: TGTGCCAGCAGCCCTGGACAGGGACTCACCGGGGAGCTGTTTTTT. This encodes CASSPGQGLTGELFF.

The rearrangement joins TRBV5-1 to TRBJ2-3; 10 positions agree with TRBD1. This CDR3 is 14 amino acids long. Germline CDR1 is SGHRS and CDR2 is YFSETQ. V dropped 4 bases and J dropped 4; count of bases not matched to a gene: 3. CDR3: CASSQTGGADTQYF. The CDR3 DNA is TGCGCCAGCAGCCAGACAGGGGGCGCAGATACGCAGTATTTT.

This clone was found a few times. The CDR3 region has the DNA TGTGCCAGCTCACCCCTTGGATGGGGGGTGGATTCACCCCTCCACTTT. Encoded protein: CASSPLGWGVDSPLHF. This chain joins TRBV18 and TRBJ1-6, with D possibly being TRBD1 (5 bases). Trimming pared 3 bases from V and 8 bases from J, leaving 17 bases between. Germline loops: CDR1 KGHSH, CDR2 LQKENI. The CDR3 extends over 16 amino acids.

The V call is TRBV19, the J call TRBJ2-7, with 9 bases matching TRBD1. The CDR3 has 16 amino acids. Unmatched junction bases numbered 11, after V lost 3 bases and J lost 5 bases. Germline V gene lookup returns CDR1 LNHDA and CDR2 SQIVND (reference sequence). The CDR3 DNA sequence: TGTGCCAGTAGTATTCTACCGGGACAGGGTTTTAACGAGCAGTACTTC. Translating gives CASSILPGQGFNEQYF. Drawing the rest from reference TRBV19 and TRBJ2-7, the complete variable domain is DGGITQSPKYLFRKEGQNVTLSCEQNLNHDAMYWYRQDPGQGLRLIYYSQIVNDFQKGDIAEGYSVSREKKESFPLTVTSAQKNPTAFYLCASSILPGQGFNEQYFGPGTRLTVT.

The chain links TRBV9 to TRBJ2-7; 7 positions agree with TRBD2. CDR1 is SGDLS and CDR2 is YYNGEE in the germline V gene. There are 15 residues in the CDR3. J was trimmed by 3 bases and V by 0 bases; bases with no gene match: 6. The CDR3 protein is CASSVGGGTHYEQYF. In DNA, the CDR3 is TGTGCCAGCAGCGTAGGGGGGGGGACCCACTACGAGCAGTACTTC.

The chain has TRBV6-5 and TRBJ1-3; D is possibly TRBD1 (5 bases). The CDR3 has 15 residues. Germline-derived CDR1 and CDR2 are MNHEY and SVGAGI. V was trimmed by 6 bases and J by 5 bases, leaving 17 bases between them. This CDR3 is CASRAGLLNRNTIYF. The CDR3 nucleotides are TGTGCCAGCAGGGCGGGACTGTTGAATAGAAACACCATATATTTT.

The chain has TRBV7-9 and TRBJ2-6; D is unclear. V lost 7 bases and J lost 1, with 8 bases in between. Germline V CDR1 and CDR2: SEHNR, FQNEAQ (reference sequence). The CDR3 has 14 residues. CDR3 coding DNA: TGTGCCAGCACCCACGAGTCTGGGGCCAACGTCCTGACTTTC. It yields the protein CASTHESGANVLTF.

CDR3 bases: TGTGCCAGCAGCGTAGCTTATAGGGGGGGCGAGCAGTACTTC. Translating it yields CASSVAYRGGEQYF. This chain joins TRBV9 and TRBJ2-7; maybe TRBD2 (7 bases). Germline V gives CDR1 SGDLS, CDR2 YYNGEE. The CDR3 contains 14 residues. V lost 0 bases, J lost 6 bases, and 13 bases lay in between.

The chain recombines TRBV13 with TRBJ2-3; 7 nucleotides agree with TRBD1. Germline-derived CDR1 and CDR2 are PRHDT and FYEKMQ (reference sequence). CDR3 length equals 14 residues. V shed 4 bases and J 1 base; nucleotides not matched to a gene: 2. In nucleotides, the CDR3 is TGTGCCAGCAGCTGGGGGACAGGCACAGATACGCAGTATTTT. This gives the protein CASSWGTGTDTQYF.

V usage is TRBV25-1 and J usage is TRBJ1-3; D is perhaps TRBD1 (6 bases). The CDR3 extends over 16 amino acids. Trimming stripped 2 bases from V and 3 bases from J, with 14 bases between. Per the germline V gene, CDR1 is MGHDK and CDR2 is SYGVNS. This chain's CDR3 is CASSERPGAFGNTIYF. The CDR3 region has the DNA TGTGCCAGCAGTGAACGTCCAGGGGCCTTTGGAAACACCATATATTTT.

This clone was seen more than once but under ten times. The rearrangement links TRBV4-1 to TRBJ1-2; D remains ambiguous. The length of the CDR3 is 13 residues. Between the trimmed V and J ends, which lost 4 bases and 4 bases, there was a span of 10 bases. CDR1 and CDR2 from the germline V gene are MGHRA and YSYEKL. For the CDR3, the DNA is TGCGCCAGCAGCCGCACAGATTTCTATGGCTACACCTTC. It yields the protein CASSRTDFYGYTF.

This rearrangement joins TRBV5-1 to TRBJ2-5; D gene uncertain. The ends were cut back, 6 bases at V and 3 bases at J, with 9 bases in the middle. The CDR3 is 12 residues long. Germline V gene data show CDR1 as SGHRS and CDR2 as YFSETQ. The CDR3 sequence: CASKEVEETQYF. Here the CDR3 DNA reads TGCGCCAGCAAAGAGGTGGAAGAGACCCAGTACTTC.

The chain employs TRBV5-1 and TRBJ2-7, with 11 bases identical to TRBD1. The CDR3 length is 15 residues. Trimming removed 4 bases from V and 5 bases from J; junction bases left unmatched: 8. CDR1 is SGHRS, CDR2 YFSETQ, per germline. CDR3 nucleotides: TGCGCCAGCAGCCCCTGGGACAGGGGGAGCGACGAGCAGTACTTC. This encodes CASSPWDRGSDEQYF. The full variable domain, rest sourced from reference TRBV5-1 and TRBJ2-7, is KAGVTQTPRYLIKTRGQQVTLSCSPISGHRSVSWYQQTPGQGLQFLFEYFSETQRNKGNFPGRFSGRQFSNSRSEMNVSTLELGDSALYLCASSPWDRGSDEQYFGPGTRLTVT.

The rearrangement uses TRBV5-4 and TRBJ2-1; tentatively, D is TRBD2 (6 bases). The germline V gene has CDR1 SGHNT and CDR2 YYREEE (reference sequence). V dropped 3 bases and J dropped 0 bases, with 10 bases sitting between them. The CDR3 contains 15 residues. The CDR3 bases are TGTGCCAGCAGCTCGGGGACTCTCTCCTACAATGAGCAGTTCTTC. Encoded protein: CASSSGTLSYNEQFF.

J is TRBJ1-5 and V is TRBV7-2, with D uncertain. Germline V CDR1 and CDR2: SGHTA, FQGNSA. Trimming shortened V by 4 bases and J by 3 bases, and 10 bases separated the two germline ends. CDR3 size: 14 residues. CDR3 loop: CASSSAAANQPQHF. In nucleotides, the CDR3 is TGTGCCAGCAGCTCGGCGGCAGCCAATCAGCCCCAGCATTTT.

The table lists this clone with a few counts. The rearrangement links TRBV5-1 to TRBJ2-1, with D possibly matching TRBD2 (6 bases). The CDR3 runs to 14 residues. CDR1 and CDR2 from the germline V gene are SGHRS and YFSETQ. Trimming shortened V by 0 bases and J by 7 bases, and 11 bases separated the two germline ends. The DNA for the CDR3 is TGCGCCAGCAGCTTGGAAGGACTAAGGAATGAGCAGTTCTTC. It encodes CASSLEGLRNEQFF.

This rearrangement joins TRBV15 to TRBJ1-5; 9 bases fit TRBD1. Germline assignment: CDR1 LNHNV and CDR2 YYDKDF (reference sequence). Unmatched junction bases numbered 10, after V lost 4 bases and J lost 6 bases. This CDR3 is 16 amino acids long. CDR3 nucleotide sequence: TGTGCCACCAGCACCGCGAGGGGACAGGGTTCTCAGCCCCAGCATTTT. It is translated as CATSTARGQGSQPQHF.

Regarding this clone: The sample holds other DNA sequences that translate to the same CDR3. The chain recombines TRBV6-1 with TRBJ2-7; 7 bases are shared with TRBD1. Looked up from germline, CDR1 is MNHNS and CDR2 is SASEGT. Trimming took 4 bases from V and 2 from J; bases not matched to a gene: 2. The CDR3 totals 13 residues. CDR3 protein: CASSVDRAYEQYF. The CDR3 DNA reads TGTGCCAGCAGTGTCGACAGGGCCTACGAGCAGTACTTC.

The J gene is TRBJ1-1, the V gene TRBV19, with 7 bases aligning to TRBD1. The length of the CDR3 is 15 residues. Germline V gene lookup returns CDR1 LNHDA and CDR2 SQIVND (reference sequence). The J segment lost 1 base and the V segment lost 5 bases, leaving 7 bases of the junction unmatched. The CDR3 spells CASSLAGTENTEAFF. DNA of the CDR3: TGTGCCAGTAGTCTTGCCGGGACAGAGAACACTGAAGCTTTCTTT.

The chain has TRBV5-4 and TRBJ2-7, with D tentatively TRBD2 (6 bases). Per germline, CDR1 SGHNT and CDR2 YYREEE (reference sequence). The ends were cut back, 3 bases at V and 7 bases at J, with 17 bases in the middle. CDR3 length equals 14 residues. The CDR3 sequence: CASSWGTSPREQYF. Here the CDR3 DNA reads TGTGCCAGCAGCTGGGGGACTTCCCCTAGGGAGCAGTACTTC.

The chain has TRBV7-9 and TRBJ1-3; D may be TRBD1 (6 bases). Germline V gene lookup returns CDR1 SEHNR and CDR2 FQNEAQ (reference sequence). V gave up 6 bases and J gave up 0 bases, with 18 bases separating them. CDR3 size: 17 residues. CDR3 nucleotide sequence: TGTGCCAGCAGTCCGTTGTATGGGGGCATCTCTGGAAACACCATATATTTT. Translating it yields CASSPLYGGISGNTIYF.

The chain uses TRBV5-1 and TRBJ1-1; no reliable D call. Per the germline V gene, CDR1 is SGHRS and CDR2 is YFSETQ. This CDR3 has 15 amino acids. V lost 0 bases and J 1 base, leaving 10 bases between the germline ends. The CDR3 spells CASSLVLAGNTEAFF. The CDR3 nucleotides read TGCGCCAGCAGCTTGGTTTTGGCGGGGAACACTGAAGCTTTCTTT.

The chain employs TRBV6-4 and TRBJ2-2; 8 nucleotides align to TRBD2. The CDR3 is 13 residues long. CDR1 and CDR2 from the germline V gene are MRHNA and SNTAGT. Germline trimming cut 4 bases from V and 5 bases from J; bases unmatched to any gene: 0. CDR3 residues: CASSASGTGELFF. The CDR3 DNA reads as TGTGCCAGCAGTGCTAGCGGGACCGGGGAGCTGTTTTTT.

The chain uses TRBV5-1 and TRBJ2-1; 11 bases are a match to TRBD2. J gave up 0 bases and V 6 bases, and 8 bases lay outside the gene matches. Germline-derived CDR1 and CDR2 are SGHRS and YFSETQ. This CDR3 is 17 amino acids long. The DNA for the CDR3 is TGCGCCAGCAAGTTATCCGGGACTAGCGGCTCCTACAATGAGCAGTTCTTC. Protein sequence: CASKLSGTSGSYNEQFF.

This clone was detected a few times. The chain links TRBV21-1 to TRBJ1-2; the table names TRBD1, a call not compared with the DNA. TRBV21-1 is flagged as a pseudogene. This CDR3 is built from 14 residues. CDR3 DNA sequence: TGTGCCAGCAGCAAAGCTCCAGGCAATTATGGCTACACCTTC. Translating it yields CASSKAPGNYGYTF.

DNA for the CDR3: TGTGCCAGCAGCGTAGTTACAGGGAACTATGGCTACACCTTC. This translates into CASSVVTGNYGYTF. The chain is built from TRBV9 and TRBJ1-2, with D perhaps TRBD1 (6 bases). Trimming shortened V by 0 bases and J by 2 bases, and 8 bases separated the two germline ends. The CDR3 contains 14 residues. Germline V lookup: CDR1 SGDLS, CDR2 YYNGEE.